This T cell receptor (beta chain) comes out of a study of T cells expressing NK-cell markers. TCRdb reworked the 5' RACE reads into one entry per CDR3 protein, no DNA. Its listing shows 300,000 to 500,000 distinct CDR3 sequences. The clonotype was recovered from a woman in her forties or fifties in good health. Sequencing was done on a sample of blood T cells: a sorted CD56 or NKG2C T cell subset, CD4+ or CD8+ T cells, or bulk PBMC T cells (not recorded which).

The CDR3 region is CASSLAQRVADEQFF. V is TRBV11-3 and J is TRBJ2-1; TCRdb's D call, TRBD2, is unchecked because there is no DNA. The CDR3 is 15 residues long. Germline CDR1 SGHNT, CDR2 YENEEA. The whole variable domain, filled in from reference TRBV11-3 and TRBJ2-1, reads EAGVVQSPRYKIIEKKQPVAFWCNPISGHNTLYWYLQNLGQGPELLIRYENEEAVDDSQLPKDRFSAERLKGVDSTLKIQPAELGDSAVYLCASSLAQRVADEQFFGPGTRLTVL.